This TCR beta chain was recorded in a study of cytomegalovirus exposure and HLA in healthy donors (TCRdb year 2017). Context from the whole study: According to an earlier analysis of around 600 of the donors, 150 million to 200 million T cells yielded approximately 120 million unique TCR beta sequences and 250 to 350 Gb of sequence data. An early release covering roughly 600 HLA-typed donors comprised roughly 300 gigabases of sequencing data and roughly 86 million unique TCR sequences. The genetic ancestry cluster associated with self-reported Caucasian donors included over 65% of the 398 genotyped donors. The study was designed to test whether signatures of past pathogen exposure could be identified by cataloging public T cell receptors. Using immunosequencing, the study profiled T cell repertoires from 666 subjects and related those repertoires to cytomegalovirus serostatus. A separate validation cohort of roughly 130 different subjects was used in addition to the 666-subject first cohort. The study combined high-throughput TCR immunosequencing, statistical association of individual TCRs with disease status, and machine learning to predict cytomegalovirus infection status. In a later analysis, previously published TCR beta repertoires from fewer than 750 donors were re-analyzed and high-resolution HLA genotyping was added so that TCR occurrence patterns could be studied. In the later analysis, no new phenotypic data were used to find candidate immune exposures; instead, reliance was placed on TCR beta sequences and their occurrence across donors. In an earlier analysis of a few hundred of the donors, high-throughput TCR beta sequencing was used to judge whether each TCR beta V gene segment behaved as functional or pseudogenic. Alongside the repertoire data, information on donor age, sex, ethnicity and CMV serostatus was compiled. Genome-wide SNP genotypes for about 55% of the roughly 670 donors were used in a later genetic analysis, which treated that subset as a discovery cohort. Every discovery cohort repertoire had been produced on one sequencing platform. Both class I and class II loci were covered by HLA typing, at four-digit resolution. Typing coverage varied by locus: roughly 629-630 donors for A, B, C, DRB1 and DQB1; roughly 520 for DQA1; around 610 for DPA1; under 490 for DPB1. A handful of DR-DQ haplotypes were handled as single units for association and clustering because linkage in the cohort was strong. Across under 500 genotyped donors of the cohort, an average of approximately 200,000 unique TCR beta nucleotide sequences per donor were sequenced, and around 20% of those sequences were non-productive.

The cohort comprised some 700 healthy bone marrow donors. At the time of sampling, all cohort members were nominally healthy, though unrecorded immune exposures were likely present. The donor was CMV seronegative and belonged to the group of roughly 330 seronegative cohort members. Each donor provided a peripheral blood sample, and peripheral blood mononuclear cells were used for TCR beta sequencing. Genomic DNA extraction from the blood cell samples was performed with the Qiagen DNeasy Blood Extraction Kit. Library creation used the immunoSEQ multiplex PCR assay. For the multiplex PCR, a mixture combining 60 forward primers for TCR Vbeta segments and 13 reverse primers for TCR Jbeta segments was used. Amplification of the CDR3 region of rearranged TCR beta genes was performed with a multiplex PCR assay on genomic DNA. The amplified TCR beta libraries were sequenced on the Illumina HiSeq System as 87-base-pair reads. As for the authors' bioinformatics: A later analysis tallied roughly 80 million unique TCR beta chains across the 700 or so repertoires, and around 12 million of those chains were shared by two or more donors. Raw reads were error-corrected and collapsed into unique sequences by a nearest-neighbor algorithm in which closely related sequences were merged to remove PCR and sequencing errors. CDR3 sequences were aligned to IMGT reference sequences to assign V, D and J gene segments. Each retained sequence needed at least a six-nucleotide match to both a V gene segment and a J gene segment. A rearrangement counted as productive if the CDR3 had no stop codons and remained in frame with V and J, and every other rearrangement counted as non-productive. Following IMGT convention, CDR3 was defined as the stretch from the second conserved V-encoded cysteine up to the conserved J-encoded phenylalanine. Sequences without an unambiguous match to a single V gene segment were excluded from the earlier analysis of about 600 of the donors. In an earlier analysis of approximately 610 of the donors, V segments were called functional above 56.7% productive rearrangements and were called segregating when the between-donor standard deviation exceeded 5%. A statistical classification framework was developed to diagnose cytomegalovirus status using the catalog of TCR beta chain sequences. A later analysis assigned V and J genes by comparing TCR nucleotide sequences with IMGT/GENE-DB human TR gene sequences. The TCRdist pipeline was used in a later analysis to assign CDR3 sequences and most-parsimonious VDJ recombination scenarios. In a later analysis, each TCR beta chain was defined by its CDR3 amino acid sequence together with its V-gene family, and reads without a unique V-gene family were excluded. As a way to deal with suspected cross-contamination and a sequencing artifact, a later analysis dropped more than 500 nucleotide sequences that were highly shared and had low generation probability. A later analysis calculated a clonal expansion index for each public chain from normalized within-repertoire ranks of inferred template counts. In a later analysis, generation probabilities were computed using a VDJ recombination model fitted to out-of-frame rearrangements, and the results were checked against IGoR. A later analysis scored TCR-TCR, TCR-HLA and TCR-CMV co-occurrence with hypergeometric tests, applying a repertoire-size bias correction to TCR pairs. In a later analysis, false discovery rates were estimated by permuting HLA or CMV assignments 20 times. In a later analysis, co-occurring TCRs were grouped using DBSCAN, and TCRdist sequence similarity was added for clustering within HLA-allele-positive subsets. Co-occurrence clustering excluded repertoires with fewer than 30,000 or more than 120,000 public chains, plus five with anomalous nucleotide sharing. TCRdb took over this immuneACCESS table, retaining in-frame rearrangements with V and J assigned. Such tables are incomplete; in checked studies, under half of the missing clones stem from an unresolved V gene, and the remainder is unexplained. V and J calls and clone size are given by that table; D and trimming were obtained from the DNA. The sample profile shows roughly 190,000 clones; under 80% of them were found once. The leading ten clones occupy 2.5% to 4% of the sample.

As to this clone: Its antigen has not been determined. The input lacks base qualities; no much larger clone sits a single base away.

Ends trimmed: V by 5 bases, J by 7 bases; bases unmatched to a gene: 12. Per the germline V gene (reference sequence), LNHDA is the CDR1 and SQIVND is the CDR2. Counted from cysteine to phenylalanine, this CDR3 has 15 amino acids. This entry keeps only the CDR3 DNA: 45 bases, framed from base 1. General conclusions and limits of the study: For the cohort, immune exposure information was limited to CMV serostatus. According to a later genetic analysis, donors in an Asian-associated ancestry cluster had fewer N-insertions in productive TCRs than the approximately 710-donor mean. A later genetic analysis associated a missense DCLRE1C variant with V-gene and J-gene trimming of TCR beta chains, and an independent cohort replicated the association. Because the 87-base-pair reads could not distinguish some IMGT-functional V segments, including TRBV6-2 and TRBV6-3, those segments were excluded. A group of highly shared sequence variants was considered likely to be a technical artifact of the sequencing pipeline. In a later analysis, most CMV-associated TCR beta chains were found to appear HLA-restricted, with HLA associations seemingly driven largely by CMV exposure. The classifier was reported to diagnose cytomegalovirus status with high specificity and sensitivity in both the original and validation cohorts. In a later analysis, the rate of TCR association differed among HLA loci, with DRB1 alleles having the most associated TCRs and HLA-C alleles having the fewest. Three of the identified cytomegalovirus-associated TCR beta chains were confirmed in vitro to be specific for cytomegalovirus antigens. Strong co-occurrence of HLA alleles, especially DR and DQ, made assigning TCR associations to individual alleles difficult. A further reported finding was that TCR beta sequences accurately predicted the HLA-A and HLA-B alleles for most subjects in the first cohort. An earlier analysis of approximately 540 of the donors showed that most TCR beta V segments appeared in productive rearrangements either about 87% or about 30% of the time, which broadly matched IMGT annotations. In a later analysis, 15,000 to 20,000 TCR beta sequences were associated with specific HLA alleles at a false discovery rate of 0.05. Linkage disequilibrium might explain the correlated functional status among segregating V segments, but an unknown experimental factor could not be excluded. Because some donors lacked HLA typing at each locus, the association tests relied only on the typed subset. The earlier analysis of about 600 of the donors excluded some 15 rarely observed V segments, including chromosome 9 orphons, because counts were too low. Most TCR sequences were seen in very few donors, while some public TCRs were found in many individuals. The study gave a list of about 150 TCR beta chains associated with cytomegalovirus. Several of the top co-occurrence clusters appeared to be linked to parvovirus B19, influenza, CMV and Epstein-Barr virus, according to a later analysis. The presence/absence analyses assumed that sequencing depth was roughly uniform across donors, and that assumption may not be true. The authors suggested that the approach could potentially be generalized to other disease states and immunological phenotypes. In a later analysis, HLA-associated TCR beta chains were found to be more clonally expanded and to have lower generation probabilities than equally common non-associated chains. In this cohort, only TCR beta chains were sequenced, and detectable features were limited by the absence of alpha or paired-chain data.

The receptor was derived from a female donor in good health and CMV-seronegative. The sequence is built from TRBV19 and TRBJ1-1; TRBD1 lines up with 8 middle nucleotides. Sequenced sample: PBMCs. The sequenced DNA is TGTGCCAGTAGTTCCAAGGACAGGGCTGGGGATGAAGCTTTCTTT. Its protein product is CASSSKDRAGDEAFF. Extended through the reference TRBV19 and TRBJ1-1 proteins, this CDR3 yields the full variable domain: DGGITQSPKYLFRKEGQNVTLSCEQNLNHDAMYWYRQDPGQGLRLIYYSQIVNDFQKGDIAEGYSVSREKKESFPLTVTSAQKNPTAFYLCASSSKDRAGDEAFFGQGTRLTVV.